Listed below are T cell receptor beta chains from one sample, sequenced in a study of blood T cell repertoires in COVID-19. The method was immunoSEQ multiplex PCR; TCRdb's version includes in-frame clones alone and lacks a portion of them. This sample yields just over 650,000 clones, of which approximately 90% are seen a single time; over 0.2% belongs to the top ten. The sample was peripheral blood. The receptors stem from a woman younger than 30 with acute or convalescent COVID-19. Each CDR3 is given with its conserved first and last residue. Each record gives: J gene, clone size, V gene, CDR3 protein. Size tells how often a clone was seen (once, few, many) or the class of an expanded clone, and some rows leave it out.

j_call: TRBJ2-7; clone_size: NA; v_call: TRBV30; cdr3_aa: CAWSLTSGGARGEYEQYF
j_call: TRBJ1-3; clone_size: NA; v_call: TRBV5-4; cdr3_aa: CASSLAGAGGNTIYF
j_call: TRBJ1-1; clone_size: NA; v_call: TRBV29-1; cdr3_aa: CSAKITGDAEAFF
j_call: TRBJ1-2; clone_size: NA; v_call: TRBV11-2; cdr3_aa: CASSPRVRRAPYGYTF
j_call: TRBJ2-7; clone_size: NA; v_call: TRBV27; cdr3_aa: CASGPQRGPYYEQYF
j_call: TRBJ1-2; clone_size: NA; v_call: TRBV7-2; cdr3_aa: CASSLATALEAGGGYTF
j_call: TRBJ2-6; clone_size: NA; v_call: TRBV6-1; cdr3_aa: CASSEGALGANVLTF
j_call: TRBJ1-5; clone_size: NA; v_call: TRBV6-6; cdr3_aa: CASINSGGYLSPQHF
j_call: TRBJ1-2; clone_size: NA; v_call: TRBV5-1; cdr3_aa: CASSLGQNGYTF
j_call: TRBJ1-1; clone_size: NA; v_call: TRBV10-3; cdr3_aa: CAIKITPQGSGDTEAFF
j_call: TRBJ2-7; clone_size: once; v_call: TRBV12-3/TRBV12-4; cdr3_aa: CASSSGSTQQYF
j_call: TRBJ1-2; clone_size: NA; v_call: TRBV30; cdr3_aa: CAWSVQGMDYGYTF
j_call: TRBJ2-7; clone_size: NA; v_call: TRBV27; cdr3_aa: CASSSSGTSIQNEQYF
j_call: TRBJ2-7; clone_size: NA; v_call: TRBV3-1/TRBV3-2; cdr3_aa: CASSQVSYEQYF
j_call: TRBJ1-5; clone_size: once; v_call: TRBV13; cdr3_aa: CASSLGRSNQPQHF
j_call: TRBJ1-2; clone_size: NA; v_call: TRBV7-9; cdr3_aa: CASSLGAAPYGYTF
j_call: TRBJ2-3; clone_size: NA; v_call: TRBV6-5; cdr3_aa: CASSYSQDAGTDTQYF
j_call: TRBJ1-6; clone_size: NA; v_call: TRBV11-3; cdr3_aa: CASSGQGLTPLHF
j_call: TRBJ1-2; clone_size: once; v_call: TRBV7-2; cdr3_aa: CASSLAPGTAGYTF
j_call: TRBJ1-1; clone_size: NA; v_call: TRBV24-1; cdr3_aa: CATSGSPGAAFF
j_call: TRBJ1-3; clone_size: NA; v_call: TRBV7-6; cdr3_aa: CASSYADRGGNTIYF
j_call: TRBJ1-2; clone_size: once; v_call: TRBV23-1; cdr3_aa: CASSPERPPGGISSGYTF
j_call: TRBJ1-2; clone_size: NA; v_call: TRBV12-3/TRBV12-4; cdr3_aa: CASTTGSNYGYTF
j_call: TRBJ1-1; clone_size: NA; v_call: TRBV10-3; cdr3_aa: CAISHGSGGGAFF
j_call: TRBJ1-5; clone_size: NA; v_call: TRBV5-6; cdr3_aa: CASSLASGGRGSNQPQHF
j_call: TRBJ2-2; clone_size: once; v_call: TRBV19; cdr3_aa: CASSIPQGQYTGELFF
j_call: TRBJ1-1; clone_size: NA; v_call: TRBV15; cdr3_aa: CATSRVTRGTTEAFF
j_call: TRBJ2-2; clone_size: NA; v_call: TRBV2; cdr3_aa: CASNLSGGTGELFF
j_call: TRBJ2-7; clone_size: NA; v_call: TRBV11-2; cdr3_aa: CASSLESQGRGVSYEQYF
j_call: TRBJ2-1; clone_size: NA; v_call: TRBV5-1; cdr3_aa: CASRTNNEQFF
j_call: TRBJ1-1; clone_size: NA; v_call: TRBV25-1; cdr3_aa: CASSGGWLAFF
j_call: TRBJ1-2; clone_size: NA; v_call: TRBV6-5; cdr3_aa: CASSYFQLQGDYGYTF
j_call: TRBJ2-7; clone_size: few; v_call: TRBV7-9; cdr3_aa: CASSFPSSGIDSYEQYF
j_call: TRBJ1-1; clone_size: NA; v_call: TRBV4-1; cdr3_aa: CASSQYTGEAFF
j_call: TRBJ1-5; clone_size: NA; v_call: TRBV15; cdr3_aa: CATSSGWAQPQHF
j_call: TRBJ2-7; clone_size: NA; v_call: TRBV5-4; cdr3_aa: CASSSGTGLIYEQYF
j_call: TRBJ1-1; clone_size: NA; v_call: TRBV7-9; cdr3_aa: CASSLSGVKAFF
j_call: TRBJ1-2; clone_size: NA; v_call: TRBV5-1; cdr3_aa: CASGGEAVYGYTF
j_call: TRBJ2-4; clone_size: NA; v_call: TRBV10-2; cdr3_aa: CASSDGERDKNIQYF
j_call: TRBJ2-7; clone_size: NA; v_call: TRBV2; cdr3_aa: CASSPSGGTGVYEQYF
j_call: TRBJ1-5; clone_size: once; v_call: TRBV5-8; cdr3_aa: CASSFPRGRIDNQPQHF
j_call: TRBJ2-3; clone_size: few; v_call: TRBV12-5; cdr3_aa: CASGLEAGSVGTDTQYF
j_call: TRBJ1-5; clone_size: NA; v_call: TRBV5-4; cdr3_aa: CASSRQGPNQPQHF
j_call: TRBJ1-3; clone_size: NA; v_call: TRBV24-1; cdr3_aa: CATNLAEQENTIYF
j_call: TRBJ2-1; clone_size: NA; v_call: TRBV4-3; cdr3_aa: CASSQGDRDYNEQFF
j_call: TRBJ1-2; clone_size: NA; v_call: TRBV6-5; cdr3_aa: CASSYGAGGHGYTF
j_call: TRBJ2-2; clone_size: NA; v_call: TRBV5-1; cdr3_aa: CASSPSGGETGELFF
j_call: TRBJ2-5; clone_size: NA; v_call: TRBV7-2; cdr3_aa: CASSILQGQETQYF
j_call: TRBJ1-5; clone_size: NA; v_call: TRBV2; cdr3_aa: CASTGEGYQPQHF
j_call: TRBJ1-5; clone_size: NA; v_call: TRBV15; cdr3_aa: CATSRAGYSNQPQHF
j_call: TRBJ1-2; clone_size: many; v_call: TRBV15; cdr3_aa: CATRPALQGYGYTF
j_call: TRBJ2-5; clone_size: NA; v_call: TRBV4-2; cdr3_aa: CASSQDAGGVETQYF
j_call: TRBJ1-2; clone_size: once; v_call: TRBV6-5; cdr3_aa: CASSYSGSYTYGYTF